This T cell receptor (beta chain) was observed in a study of CD8 T cells in ankylosing spondylitis. This clonotype was found a few times. Germline CDR1 reads MNHNS; CDR2 reads SASEGT. Trimming removed 3 bases from V and 3 bases from J, with 12 bases in between. This CDR3 comprises 15 residues. TCRdb re-called the 5' RACE reads through MiXCR, storing one row per CDR3 protein. This table has hundreds of thousands of distinct CDR3 sequences, 20% to 25% appearing once. This rearrangement joins TRBV6-1 to TRBJ2-1; possibly TRBD2 for D (5 bases). The TCR comes from a male donor with ankylosing spondylitis or in good health (not recorded which). Sequencing was carried out using blood, either unsorted or a sorted T cell fraction (not recorded which). The CDR3 DNA follows: TGTGCCAGCAGTGATCCCCTCGGACTCTACAATGAGCAGTTCTTC. This translates into CASSDPLGLYNEQFF.